Sequencing of this TCR beta chain was carried out in a study of blood T cell repertoires in COVID-19. At the level of the study: Some COVID-19 samples were acute and others convalescent; all came from the United States, Italy and Spain. T cells, B-cell-depleted T cells, or PBMCs supplied cDNA or gDNA.

The authors' processing: Amplified reference gene primers provided the basis for estimating nucleated cell counts. Assay used: immunoSEQ multiplex PCR; TCRdb lists only in-frame clones, some missing. D and trimming were read from the DNA, whereas the V and J calls and clone size are those reported in that table. Of around 170,000 clones detected, roughly four fifths appear once; the ten largest clones hold roughly 6.1%. CDR1 and CDR2 from the germline V gene are SGHNT and YYREEE (reference sequence). With V trimmed by 4 bases and J by 4 bases, 6 bases remained unmatched. This CDR3 region has 15 residues.

The TCR originated in a woman aged 40 to 49 with acute or convalescent COVID-19. Sequenced material: peripheral blood. The chain uses TRBV5-4 and TRBJ1-2; 11 bases match TRBD1. The CDR3 coding sequence is TGTGCCAGCAGCCAGGACAGGGGGCAAGGCTATGGCTACACCTTC. Translated, it gives CASSQDRGQGYGYTF.